The 10 T cell receptor beta chains given below trace back to one sample, sequenced in a study of cytomegalovirus exposure and HLA in healthy donors. With 60 Vbeta and 13 Jbeta primers, the PCR was carried out. The protocol was immunoSEQ multiplex PCR, while the TCRdb copy is restricted to in-frame clones and leaves out a portion. The table has 150,000 to 200,000 clones, about four fifths seen once. The sample was PBMCs. These receptor sequences come from a woman in her 30s in good health and CMV-seropositive.

The chain employs TRBV4-2 and TRBJ2-1, with 10 nucleotides matching TRBD2. Germline lookup yields CDR1 LGHNA and CDR2 YNFKEQ. This CDR3 contains 20 residues. V lost 0 bases, J lost 0 bases, and 11 bases stayed unmatched. CDR3 sequence (DNA): TGTGCCAGCAGCCAAGAGCCTCTGGCGGCTAGCGGGAGCTCCTACAATGAGCAGTTCTTC. This sequence encodes CASSQEPLAASGSSYNEQFF.

The sample holds one count of this clone. The chain carries TRBV6-4 and TRBJ2-3, with 7 bases that match TRBD2. CDR1 and CDR2 (germline): MRHNA, SNTAGT. V was clipped by 6 bases and J by 9 bases; unmatched bases: 6. CDR3 length: 12 residues. CDR3 in amino acids: CASRTTGGTQYF. The DNA for the CDR3 is TGTGCCAGCAGAACCACGGGGGGAACGCAGTATTTT.

The chain links TRBV19 to TRBJ2-1; possible D gene TRBD2, 5 bases. The ends were cut back, 1 base at V and 5 bases at J, with 9 bases in the middle. Germline V gene lookup returns CDR1 LNHDA and CDR2 SQIVND (reference sequence). The length of the CDR3 is 14 residues. In nucleotides, the CDR3 is TGTGCCAGTAGTATAGGAGCGGTCCACAATGAGCAGTTCTTC. This sequence encodes CASSIGAVHNEQFF.

V gene TRBV5-1 combines with J gene TRBJ1-2; D unclear. Trimming left V 0 bases short and J 8 bases short, with 14 bases between. Germline CDR1 is SGHRS and CDR2 is YFSETQ. The CDR3 has 14 amino acids. DNA for the CDR3: TGCGCCAGCAGCTTGGAGGGTAGCGGTACAGGCTACACCTTC. This translates into CASSLEGSGTGYTF.

The V gene is TRBV4-1, the J gene TRBJ2-7; TRBD2 matches at 7 bases. J gave up 1 base and V 9 bases, and 6 bases lay outside the gene matches. The CDR3 covers 13 residues. The V gene's germline CDR1 is MGHRA and CDR2 YSYEKL. DNA of the CDR3: TGCGCCAGTTCTAGCGGTCTGTCCTACGAGCAGTACTTC. Residues: CASSSGLSYEQYF.

The chain links TRBV27 to TRBJ1-5; TRBD1 is a possible D gene (5 bases). V was trimmed by 3 bases and J by 6 bases, leaving 15 bases between them. The germline CDR1 and CDR2 sequences are MNHEY and SMNVEV (reference sequence). The CDR3 loop spans 15 amino acids. The CDR3 DNA follows: TGTGCCAGCAGTTTTAGCCCAGGGAAGGGTCAGCCCCAGCATTTT. It encodes CASSFSPGKGQPQHF.

The chain combines TRBV5-1 with TRBJ2-3; 12 positions agree with TRBD2. The CDR3 length is 16 residues. The germline V gene has CDR1 SGHRS and CDR2 YFSETQ. J gave up 5 bases and V 3 bases, and 7 bases lay outside the gene matches. This CDR3 is CASSSRLAGVLDTQYF. The CDR3 DNA sequence: TGCGCCAGCAGCTCCCGACTAGCGGGGGTTTTAGATACGCAGTATTTT.

The rearrangement links TRBV11-1 to TRBJ1-1; 8 nucleotides match TRBD1. The V gene's germline CDR1 is SGHAT and CDR2 FQDESV (reference sequence). This CDR3 is 14 amino acids long. J lost 0 bases, V lost 5 bases, and 2 bases had no gene match. The CDR3 loop reads CASSPDRVNTEAFF. CDR3 bases: TGTGCCAGCAGCCCGGACAGGGTGAACACTGAAGCTTTCTTT.

In this sample, this clone turned up a few times. This CDR3 is also generated by other DNA sequences in the sample. The chain joins TRBV7-3 to TRBJ2-3; D is unresolved. The CDR3 is 15 amino acids. Germline CDR1 is SGHTA and CDR2 is FQGTGA. The ends were cut back, 5 bases at V and 2 bases at J, with 14 bases in the middle. The CDR3 sequence is CASSPTGSFTDTQYF. The CDR3 region has the DNA TGTGCCAGCAGCCCGACCGGGTCCTTCACAGATACGCAGTATTTT.

The chain has TRBV7-9 and TRBJ2-7; 7 nucleotides line up with TRBD1. The V segment lost 4 bases and the J segment 2 bases; nucleotides outside the gene matches: 11. The germline gives CDR1 SEHNR, CDR2 FQNEAQ (reference sequence). The CDR3 contains 16 residues. This CDR3 is CASSSLVRDRPYEQYF. In DNA form, the CDR3 reads TGTGCCAGCAGCTCACTCGTCCGGGACAGACCCTACGAGCAGTACTTC.